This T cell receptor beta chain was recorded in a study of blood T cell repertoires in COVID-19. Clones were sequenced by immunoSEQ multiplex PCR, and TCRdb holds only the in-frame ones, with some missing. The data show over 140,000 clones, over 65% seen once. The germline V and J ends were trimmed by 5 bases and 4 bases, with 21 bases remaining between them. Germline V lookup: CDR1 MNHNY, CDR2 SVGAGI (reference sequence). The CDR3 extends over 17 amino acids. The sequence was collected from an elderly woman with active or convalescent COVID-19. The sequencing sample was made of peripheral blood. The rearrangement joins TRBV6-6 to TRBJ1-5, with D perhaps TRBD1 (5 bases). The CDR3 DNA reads TGTGCCAGCAGTCGAGGGTTTGACACAGGTTTGAATCAGCCCCAGCATTTT. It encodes CASSRGFDTGLNQPQHF.